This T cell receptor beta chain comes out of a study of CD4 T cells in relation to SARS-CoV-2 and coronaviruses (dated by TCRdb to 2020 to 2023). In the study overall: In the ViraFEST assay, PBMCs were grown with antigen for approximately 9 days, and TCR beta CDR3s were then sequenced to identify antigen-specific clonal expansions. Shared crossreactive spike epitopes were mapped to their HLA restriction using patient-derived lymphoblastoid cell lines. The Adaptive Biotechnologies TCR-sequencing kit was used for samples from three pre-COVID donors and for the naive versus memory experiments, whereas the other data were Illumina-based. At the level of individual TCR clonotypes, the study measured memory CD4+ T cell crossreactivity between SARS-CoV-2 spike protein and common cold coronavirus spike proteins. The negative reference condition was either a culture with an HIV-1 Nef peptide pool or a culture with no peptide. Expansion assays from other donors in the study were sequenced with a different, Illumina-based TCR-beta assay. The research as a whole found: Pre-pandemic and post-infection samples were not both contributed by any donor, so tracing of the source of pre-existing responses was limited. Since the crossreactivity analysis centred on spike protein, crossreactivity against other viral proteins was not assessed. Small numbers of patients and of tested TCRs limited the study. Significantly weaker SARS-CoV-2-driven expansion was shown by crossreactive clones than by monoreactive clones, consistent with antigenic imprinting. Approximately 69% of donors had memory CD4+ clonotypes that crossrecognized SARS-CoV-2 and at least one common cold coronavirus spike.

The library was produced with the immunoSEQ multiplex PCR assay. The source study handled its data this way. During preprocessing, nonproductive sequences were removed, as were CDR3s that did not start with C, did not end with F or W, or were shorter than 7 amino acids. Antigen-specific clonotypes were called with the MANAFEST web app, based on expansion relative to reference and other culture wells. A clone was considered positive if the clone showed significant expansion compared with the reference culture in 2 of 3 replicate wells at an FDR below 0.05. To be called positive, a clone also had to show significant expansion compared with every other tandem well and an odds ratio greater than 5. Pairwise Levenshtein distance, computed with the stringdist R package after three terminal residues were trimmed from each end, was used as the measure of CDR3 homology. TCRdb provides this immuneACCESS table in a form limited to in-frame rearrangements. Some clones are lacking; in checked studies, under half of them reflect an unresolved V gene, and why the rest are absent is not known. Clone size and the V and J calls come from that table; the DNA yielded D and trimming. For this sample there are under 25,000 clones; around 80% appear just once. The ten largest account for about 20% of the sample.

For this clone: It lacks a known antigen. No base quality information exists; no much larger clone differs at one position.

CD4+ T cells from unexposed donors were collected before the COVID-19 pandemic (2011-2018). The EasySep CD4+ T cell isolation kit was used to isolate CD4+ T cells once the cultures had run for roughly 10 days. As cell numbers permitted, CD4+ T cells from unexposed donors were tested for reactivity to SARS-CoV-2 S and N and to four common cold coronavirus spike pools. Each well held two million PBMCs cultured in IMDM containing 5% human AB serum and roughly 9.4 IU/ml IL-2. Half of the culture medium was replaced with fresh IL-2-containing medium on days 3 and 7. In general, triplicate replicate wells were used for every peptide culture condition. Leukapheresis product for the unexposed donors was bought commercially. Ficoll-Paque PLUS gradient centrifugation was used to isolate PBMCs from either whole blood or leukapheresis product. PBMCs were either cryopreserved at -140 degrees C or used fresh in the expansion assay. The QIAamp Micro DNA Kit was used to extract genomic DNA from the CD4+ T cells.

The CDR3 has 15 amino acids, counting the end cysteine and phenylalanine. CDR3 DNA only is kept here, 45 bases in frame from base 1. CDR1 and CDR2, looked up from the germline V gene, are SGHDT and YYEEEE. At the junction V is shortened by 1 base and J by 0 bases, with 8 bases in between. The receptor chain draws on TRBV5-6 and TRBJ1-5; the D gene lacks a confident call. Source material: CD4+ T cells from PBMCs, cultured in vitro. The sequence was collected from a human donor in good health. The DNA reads TGTGCCAGCAGCTTGAACGACTTTAGCAATCAGCCCCAGCATTTT. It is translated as CASSLNDFSNQPQHF.